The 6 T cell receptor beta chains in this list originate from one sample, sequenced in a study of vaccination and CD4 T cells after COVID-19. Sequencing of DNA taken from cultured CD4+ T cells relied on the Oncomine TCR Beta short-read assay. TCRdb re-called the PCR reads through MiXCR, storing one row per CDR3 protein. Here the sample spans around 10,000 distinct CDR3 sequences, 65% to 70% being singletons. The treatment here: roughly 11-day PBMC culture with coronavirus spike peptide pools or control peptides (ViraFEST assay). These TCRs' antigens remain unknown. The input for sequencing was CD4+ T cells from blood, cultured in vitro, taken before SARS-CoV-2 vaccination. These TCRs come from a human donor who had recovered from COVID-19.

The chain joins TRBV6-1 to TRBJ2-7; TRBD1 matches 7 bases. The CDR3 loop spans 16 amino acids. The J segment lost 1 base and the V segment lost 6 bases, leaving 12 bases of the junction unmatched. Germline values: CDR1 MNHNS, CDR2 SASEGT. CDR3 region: CASSRDRARHSYEQYF. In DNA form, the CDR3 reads TGTGCCAGCAGCCGTGACAGGGCTCGACATTCCTACGAGCAGTACTTC.

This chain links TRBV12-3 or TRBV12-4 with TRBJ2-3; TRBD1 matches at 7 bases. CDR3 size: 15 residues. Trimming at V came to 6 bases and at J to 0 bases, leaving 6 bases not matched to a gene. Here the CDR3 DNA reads TGTGCCAGCAGCAGACAGGGCACTAGCACAGATACGCAGTATTTT. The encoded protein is CASSRQGTSTDTQYF.

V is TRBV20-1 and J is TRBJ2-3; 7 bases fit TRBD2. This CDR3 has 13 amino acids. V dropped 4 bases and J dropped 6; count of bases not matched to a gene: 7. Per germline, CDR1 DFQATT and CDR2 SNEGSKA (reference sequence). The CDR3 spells CSATKILADTQYF. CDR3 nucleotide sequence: TGCAGTGCTACTAAAATACTAGCGGATACGCAGTATTTT.

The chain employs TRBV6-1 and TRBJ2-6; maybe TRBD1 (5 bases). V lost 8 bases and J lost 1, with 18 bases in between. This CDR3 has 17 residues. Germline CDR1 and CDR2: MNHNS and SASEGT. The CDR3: CASSRDPPGSGANVLTF. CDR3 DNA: TGTGCCAGCTCCCGCGATCCTCCAGGGTCTGGGGCCAACGTCCTGACTTTC.

This CDR3 is CAWSPPGGGLDEQFF. For the CDR3, the DNA is TGTGCCTGGAGTCCCCCAGGGGGGGGTTTGGATGAGCAGTTCTTC. The chain carries TRBV30 and TRBJ2-1, with D perhaps given as TRBD1 or TRBD2 (7 bases each). CDR1 and CDR2 (germline): GTSNPN, SVGIG (reference sequence). Trimming cost V 2 bases and J 8 bases, with 19 bases left between them. CDR3 length: 15 residues.

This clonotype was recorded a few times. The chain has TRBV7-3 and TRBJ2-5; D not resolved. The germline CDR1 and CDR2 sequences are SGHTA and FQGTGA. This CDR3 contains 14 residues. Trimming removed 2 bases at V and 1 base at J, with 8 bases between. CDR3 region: CASSLSAAQETQYF. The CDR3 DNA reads TGTGCCAGCAGCTTATCGGCAGCCCAAGAGACCCAGTACTTC.